This TCR beta chain was retrieved from a study of OX40 agonist ivuxolimab in advanced cancers. Overall study results and limits: Circulating CD4+ and CD8+ T cells showed clonal expansion by week 6 at 0.1 to 3.0 mg/kg.

Measured with immunoSEQ multiplex PCR; TCRdb has only the in-frame clones, and not every one. The sample holds roughly 120,000 clones, 80% to 95% seen once. In regard to this clone: Its antigen is not identified.

The V gene lost 4 bases and the J gene lost 3 bases, with 4 bases spanning the gap. The CDR3 length is 13 residues. CDR1 is MNHNY and CDR2 is SVGAGI in the germline V gene (reference sequence). This TCR derives from an adult with an advanced solid tumor such as melanoma, head and neck, liver or kidney cancer. The chain links TRBV6-6 to TRBJ2-6; D is unresolved. The input for sequencing was CD4+ or CD8+ T cells sorted from blood, taken in a trial of the OX40 agonist ivuxolimab. The CDR3 region has the DNA TGTGCCAGCAGTTCCCGTGGGGCCAACGTCCTGACTTTC. Its translation is CASSSRGANVLTF.